This TCR beta chain was observed in a study of blood T cells in healthy people across ages. Findings of the study overall: Older age went with lower TCR beta diversity per million T cells, in a roughly linear way.

J lost 5 bases, V lost 0 bases, and 6 bases had no gene match. This CDR3 is built from 16 residues. Germline assignment: CDR1 LGHDT and CDR2 YNNKEL (reference sequence). PCR was performed a second time for 7 to 11 cycles using a sample-barcoded 5' primer and a J-beta primer mix. One entry per CDR3 protein, called by TCRdb with MiXCR from the 5' RACE reads. The repertoire has approximately 780,000 distinct CDR3 sequences, about 26% of them found once; the top ten carry approximately 2.9%. This clonotype was observed a handful of times. Its antigen is as yet unknown. The data also belong to a second study, concerning T cells of mothers and their children. That work adds: The TCR beta CDR3 read count exceeded 8.5 million for each mother and was some 2.7 million for each child. Related mother-child pairs showed slightly higher but non-significant overlap than unrelated pairs.

This TCR was recovered from a boy younger than 18 in good health. Sequenced: blood. The chain is built from TRBV3-1 and TRBJ1-4, with 7 bases matching TRBD1. CDR3 nucleotides: TGTGCCAGCAGCCAAGATCCAGGGGGGACCAATGAAAAACTGTTTTTT. It specifies CASSQDPGGTNEKLFF.